The 11 T cell receptor beta chains presented below share a single source sample, sequenced in a study of blood T cells in healthy people across ages. A J-beta primer mix and a sample-barcoded 5' primer were used in a second PCR of roughly 7 to 12 cycles. TCRdb reanalysed the 5' RACE reads using MiXCR and keeps one entry per CDR3 protein. The table records fewer than 600,000 distinct CDR3 sequences, 27% of them present only once. The data were also submitted as part of a second study, on T cells of mothers and their children.

Sequencing input: blood. The receptors shown here come from a boy aged 2 to 10 in good health.

J is TRBJ2-1 and V is TRBV14; 8 positions agree with TRBD2. The CDR3 runs 16 residues. Germline lookup yields CDR1 SGHDN and CDR2 FVKESK. Trimming at V came to 0 bases and at J to 8 bases, leaving 9 bases not matched to a gene. CDR3 DNA sequence: TGTGCCAGCAGCCAAGATCTACCGGGAGGGCCCTATGAGCAGTTCTTC. Amino acid sequence: CASSQDLPGGPYEQFF. Full variable domain (rest looked up from reference TRBV14 and TRBJ2-1): EAGVTQFPSHSVIEKGQTVTLRCDPISGHDNLYWYRRVMGKEIKFLLHFVKESKQDESGMPNNRFLAERTGGTYSTLKVQPAELEDSGVYFCASSQDLPGGPYEQFFGPGTRLTVL.

The genes are TRBV7-6 and TRBJ2-5, with D possibly called TRBD1 or TRBD2 (5 bases each). Trimming removed 4 bases at V and 2 bases at J, with 20 bases between. This CDR3 is 17 amino acids long. Germline V gives CDR1 SGHVS, CDR2 FNYEAQ. As DNA, the CDR3 is TGTGCCAGCAGCTCAAAACTAGGGGAGACGGCACAAGAGACCCAGTACTTC. It yields the protein CASSSKLGETAQETQYF.

The rearrangement joins TRBV6-2 or TRBV6-3 to TRBJ2-5; weak D call: TRBD2 (7 bases). Germline V gene lookup returns CDR1 MNHEY and CDR2 SVGEGT. The length of the CDR3 is 16 residues. V lost 2 bases to trimming and J lost 4 bases, with 17 bases between them. The CDR3 loop reads CASSYVQAGAGETQYF. CDR3 DNA: TGTGCCAGCAGTTACGTGCAGGCGGGGGCTGGAGAGACCCAGTACTTC.

V is TRBV6-2 or TRBV6-3 and J is TRBJ1-5; D gene ambiguous. CDR1 and CDR2 from the germline V gene are MNHEY and SVGEGT. The CDR3 is 15 residues long. V was clipped by 2 bases and J by 7 bases, with 15 bases between them. The CDR3 sequence: CASSYLLTGDQPQHF. CDR3 nucleotide sequence: TGTGCCAGCAGTTACCTCCTTACTGGAGACCAGCCCCAGCATTTT.

In DNA, the CDR3 is TGTGCCAGCAGCCAAGCAGCTAGCGGGGGGCCAGATACGCAGTATTTT. It translates to CASSQAASGGPDTQYF. The chain carries TRBV4-2 and TRBJ2-3; 11 nucleotides align to TRBD2. In germline, CDR1 is LGHNA, CDR2 YNFKEQ. This CDR3 has 16 amino acids. J gave up 4 bases and V 1 base, and 4 bases lay outside the gene matches.

This chain connects TRBV29-1 to TRBJ2-3; no clear D. CDR3 length equals 14 residues. Trimming left V 4 bases short and J 0 bases short, with 11 bases between. Germline V CDR1 and CDR2: SQVTM, ANQGSEA. CDR3 sequence: CSVGQGVSTDTQYF. The CDR3 nucleotides read TGCAGCGTTGGTCAAGGCGTCAGCACAGATACGCAGTATTTT.

This clonotype turned up a few times. The chain links TRBV7-9 to TRBJ2-3; D possibly corresponds to TRBD2 (6 bases). The CDR3 length is 16 residues. Germline CDR1 SEHNR, CDR2 FQNEAQ (reference sequence). Trimming took 8 bases from V and 5 from J, leaving 23 bases between them. The CDR3 DNA sequence: TGTGCCAGCTCACACCCCCTCGGGACTGGAGGAGATACGCAGTATTTT. Its protein product is CASSHPLGTGGDTQYF.

The V and J genes are TRBV12-3 or TRBV12-4 and TRBJ1-4; D ambiguous. V lost 2 bases, J lost 0 bases, and 19 bases lay in between. This CDR3 has 19 residues. CDR3 amino acids: CASSLRSGVRIATNEKLFF. The CDR3 nucleotides read TGTGCCAGCAGTTTACGCTCCGGTGTCAGGATTGCAACTAATGAAAAACTGTTTTTT.

CDR3 region: CSALRGNTEAFF. CDR3 in DNA: TGCAGTGCTCTCAGGGGGAACACTGAAGCTTTCTTT. V and J are TRBV20-1 and TRBJ1-1, with D maybe TRBD1 (6 bases). The CDR3 runs to 12 residues. The germline V gene has CDR1 DFQATT and CDR2 SNEGSKA (reference sequence). Trimming removed 5 bases from V and 1 base from J, with 8 bases in between.

The J gene is TRBJ2-7, the V gene TRBV27; D possibly corresponds to TRBD1 (6 bases). V was shortened by 6 bases and J by 1 base, with 13 bases between the two germline ends. This CDR3 spans 14 amino acids. Germline V CDR1 and CDR2: MNHEY, SMNVEV (reference sequence). The CDR3: CASSRDTLSYEQYF. The CDR3 bases are TGTGCCAGCAGCCGGGACACCTTATCCTACGAGCAGTACTTC.

This clonotype was recorded a few times. The chain couples TRBV15 to TRBJ1-2; D gene unclear. CDR3 length equals 14 residues. The germline V and J ends were trimmed by 6 bases and 4 bases, with 15 bases remaining between them. The V gene's germline CDR1 is LNHNV and CDR2 YYDKDF (reference sequence). The CDR3 DNA reads TGTGCCACCAGGAGAACCTTGCAGGTCTATGGCTACACCTTC. It encodes CATRRTLQVYGYTF.